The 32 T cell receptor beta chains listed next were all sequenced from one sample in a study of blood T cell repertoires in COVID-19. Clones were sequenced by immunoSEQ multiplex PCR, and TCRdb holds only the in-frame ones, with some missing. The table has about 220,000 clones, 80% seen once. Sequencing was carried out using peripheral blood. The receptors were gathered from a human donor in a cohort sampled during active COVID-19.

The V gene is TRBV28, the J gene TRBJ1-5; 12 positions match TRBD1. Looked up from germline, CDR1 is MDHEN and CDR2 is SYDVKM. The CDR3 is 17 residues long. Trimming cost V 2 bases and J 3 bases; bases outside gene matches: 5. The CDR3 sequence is CASSLHPGQGANQPQHF. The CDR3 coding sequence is TGTGCCAGCAGTTTACATCCGGGACAGGGGGCCAATCAGCCCCAGCATTTT.

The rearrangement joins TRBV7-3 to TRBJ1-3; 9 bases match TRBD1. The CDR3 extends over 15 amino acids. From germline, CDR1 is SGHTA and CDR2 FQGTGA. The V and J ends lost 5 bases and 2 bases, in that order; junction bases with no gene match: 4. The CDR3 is CASSLGTGPGNTIYF. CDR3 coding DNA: TGTGCCAGCAGCCTCGGGACAGGGCCTGGAAACACCATATATTTT.

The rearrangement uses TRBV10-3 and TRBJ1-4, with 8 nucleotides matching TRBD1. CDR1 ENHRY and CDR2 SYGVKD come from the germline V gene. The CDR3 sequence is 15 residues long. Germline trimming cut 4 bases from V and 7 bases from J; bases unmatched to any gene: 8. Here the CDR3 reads CAISGGQGGIEKLFF. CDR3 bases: TGTGCCATCAGTGGCGGACAGGGTGGAATTGAAAAACTGTTTTTT.

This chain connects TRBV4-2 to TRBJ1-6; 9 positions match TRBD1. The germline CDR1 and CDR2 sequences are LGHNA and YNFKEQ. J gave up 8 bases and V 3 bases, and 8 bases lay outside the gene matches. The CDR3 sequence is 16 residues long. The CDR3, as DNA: TGTGCCAGCAGCCAGTGGGACAGGGAGAACGATTCACCCCTCCACTTT. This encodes CASSQWDRENDSPLHF.

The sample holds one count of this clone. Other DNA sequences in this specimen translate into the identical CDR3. The CDR3 reads CASSPQGEAFF. The DNA of the CDR3 is TGTGCCAGCAGTCCCCAGGGTGAAGCTTTCTTT. This chain uses TRBV28 with TRBJ1-1, with a weak D call TRBD1 (5 bases). CDR1 and CDR2 from the germline V gene are MDHEN and SYDVKM. The CDR3 totals 11 residues. V was pared by 5 bases and J by 7 bases, with 8 bases between. The full variable domain, its missing parts supplied by reference TRBV28 and TRBJ1-1, is DVKVTQSSRYLVKRTGEKVFLECVQDMDHENMFWYRQDPGLGLRLIYFSYDVKMKEKGDIPEGYSVSREKKERFSLILESASTNQTSMYLCASSPQGEAFFGQGTRLTVV.

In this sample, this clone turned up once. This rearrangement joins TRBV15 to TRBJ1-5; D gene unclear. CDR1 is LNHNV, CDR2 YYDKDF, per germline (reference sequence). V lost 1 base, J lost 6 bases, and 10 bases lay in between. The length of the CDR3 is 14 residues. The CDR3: CATSRGRFIQPQHF. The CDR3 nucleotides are TGTGCCACCAGCAGAGGGAGGTTCATTCAGCCCCAGCATTTT. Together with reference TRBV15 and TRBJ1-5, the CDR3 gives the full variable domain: DAMVIQNPRYQVTQFGKPVTLSCSQTLNHNVMYWYQQKSSQAPKLLFHYYDKDFNNEADTPDNFQSRRPNTSFCFLDIRSPGLGDTAMYLCATSRGRFIQPQHFGDGTRLSIL.

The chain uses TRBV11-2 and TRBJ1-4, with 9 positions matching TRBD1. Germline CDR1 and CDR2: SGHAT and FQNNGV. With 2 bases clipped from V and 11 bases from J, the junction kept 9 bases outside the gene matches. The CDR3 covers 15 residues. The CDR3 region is CASSLWGTGSEKLFF. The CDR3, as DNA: TGTGCCAGCAGCTTATGGGGGACAGGGTCAGAGAAACTGTTTTTT.

This CDR3 reads CASSFDSSRYGYTF. In nucleotides, the CDR3 is TGCGCCAGCAGTTTTGACAGTTCTCGGTATGGCTACACCTTC. This rearrangement joins TRBV5-1 to TRBJ1-2, with D tentatively TRBD1 (5 bases). The CDR3 is made up of 14 amino acids. CDR1 is SGHRS and CDR2 is YFSETQ in the germline V gene. V lost 5 bases and J lost 5, with 16 bases in between. The variable domain in full, with the rest retrieved from reference TRBV5-1 and TRBJ1-2, is KAGVTQTPRYLIKTRGQQVTLSCSPISGHRSVSWYQQTPGQGLQFLFEYFSETQRNKGNFPGRFSGRQFSNSRSEMNVSTLELGDSALYLCASSFDSSRYGYTFGSGTRLTVV.

CDR3 protein: CASEDRGINEKLFF. The CDR3 coding sequence is TGTGCCAGCGAGGACAGGGGGATAAATGAAAAACTGTTTTTT. The V and J genes are TRBV6-5 and TRBJ1-4; 10 bases agree with TRBD1. J was trimmed by 5 bases and V by 8 bases; bases with no gene match: 5. Per the germline V gene, CDR1 is MNHEY and CDR2 is SVGAGI. The CDR3 runs 14 residues.

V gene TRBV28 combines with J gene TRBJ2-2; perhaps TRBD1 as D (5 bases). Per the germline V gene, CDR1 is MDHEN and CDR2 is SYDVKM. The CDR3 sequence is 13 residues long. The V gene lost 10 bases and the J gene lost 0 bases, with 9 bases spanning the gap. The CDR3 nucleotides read TGTGCCACCCAGGGCCCGAACACCGGGGAGCTGTTTTTT. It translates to CATQGPNTGELFF. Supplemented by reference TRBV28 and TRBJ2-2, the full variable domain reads DVKVTQSSRYLVKRTGEKVFLECVQDMDHENMFWYRQDPGLGLRLIYFSYDVKMKEKGDIPEGYSVSREKKERFSLILESASTNQTSMYLCATQGPNTGELFFGEGSRLTVL.

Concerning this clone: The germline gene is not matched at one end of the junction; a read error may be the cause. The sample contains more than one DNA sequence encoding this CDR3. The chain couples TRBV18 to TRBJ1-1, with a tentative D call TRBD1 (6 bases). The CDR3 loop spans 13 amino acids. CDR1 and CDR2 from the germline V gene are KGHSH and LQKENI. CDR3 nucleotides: TGTGCTAGCTCACCCCAATTCGGGACAGAAGCTTTCTTT. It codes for CASSPQFGTEAFF.

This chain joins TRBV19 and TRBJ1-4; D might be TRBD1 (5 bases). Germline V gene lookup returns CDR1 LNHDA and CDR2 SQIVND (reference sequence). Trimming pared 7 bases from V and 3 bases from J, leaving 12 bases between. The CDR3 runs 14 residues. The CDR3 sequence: CASTHAGANEKLFF. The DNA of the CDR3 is TGTGCCAGTACCCACGCGGGGGCTAATGAAAAACTGTTTTTT. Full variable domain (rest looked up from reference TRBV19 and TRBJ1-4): DGGITQSPKYLFRKEGQNVTLSCEQNLNHDAMYWYRQDPGQGLRLIYYSQIVNDFQKGDIAEGYSVSREKKESFPLTVTSAQKNPTAFYLCASTHAGANEKLFFGSGTQLSVL.

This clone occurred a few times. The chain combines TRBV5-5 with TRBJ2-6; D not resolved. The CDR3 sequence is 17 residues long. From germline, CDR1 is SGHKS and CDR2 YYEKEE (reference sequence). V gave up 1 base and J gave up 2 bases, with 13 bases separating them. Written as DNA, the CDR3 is TGTGCCAGCAGCTTGATCATTTCAGGTACTGGGGCCAACGTCCTGACTTTC. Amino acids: CASSLIISGTGANVLTF.

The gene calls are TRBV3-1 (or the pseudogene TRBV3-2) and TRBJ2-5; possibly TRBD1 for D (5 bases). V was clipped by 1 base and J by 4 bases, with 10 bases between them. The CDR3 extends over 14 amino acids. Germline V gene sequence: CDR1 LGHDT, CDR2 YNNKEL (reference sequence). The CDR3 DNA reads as TGTGCCAGCAGCCAAGTAAATAGGGGAGAGACCCAGTACTTC. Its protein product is CASSQVNRGETQYF.

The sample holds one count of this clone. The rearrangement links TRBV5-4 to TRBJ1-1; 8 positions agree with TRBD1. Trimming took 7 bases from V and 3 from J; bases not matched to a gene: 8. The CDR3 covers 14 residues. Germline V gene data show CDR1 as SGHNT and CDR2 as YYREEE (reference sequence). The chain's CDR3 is CASVPRGLDTEAFF. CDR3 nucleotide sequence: TGTGCCAGCGTCCCCAGGGGGCTGGACACTGAAGCTTTCTTT.

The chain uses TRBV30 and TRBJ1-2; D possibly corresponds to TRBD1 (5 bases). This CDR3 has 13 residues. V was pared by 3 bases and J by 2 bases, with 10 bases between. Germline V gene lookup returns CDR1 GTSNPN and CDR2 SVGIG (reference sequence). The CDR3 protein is CAWSAGLNYGYTF. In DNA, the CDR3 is TGTGCCTGGAGCGCAGGGCTCAACTATGGCTACACCTTC. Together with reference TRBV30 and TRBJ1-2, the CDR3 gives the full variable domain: SQTIHQWPATLVQPVGSPLSLECTVEGTSNPNLYWYRQAAGRGLQLLFYSVGIGQISSEVPQNLSASRPQDRQFILSSKKLLLSDSGFYLCAWSAGLNYGYTFGSGTRLTVV.

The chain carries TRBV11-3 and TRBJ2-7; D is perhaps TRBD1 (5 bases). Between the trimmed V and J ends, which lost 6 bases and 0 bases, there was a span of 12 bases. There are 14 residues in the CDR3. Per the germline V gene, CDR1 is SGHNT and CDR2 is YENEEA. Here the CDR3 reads CASSSDSSSYEQYF. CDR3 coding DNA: TGTGCCAGCAGTTCCGACAGTAGCTCCTACGAGCAGTACTTC.

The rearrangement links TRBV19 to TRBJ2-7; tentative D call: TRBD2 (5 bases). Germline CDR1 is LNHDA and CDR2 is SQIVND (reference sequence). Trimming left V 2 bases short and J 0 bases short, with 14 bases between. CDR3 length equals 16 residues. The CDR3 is CASSIIGHRGSYEQYF. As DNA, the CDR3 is TGTGCCAGTAGTATAATTGGCCATCGGGGCTCCTACGAGCAGTACTTC.

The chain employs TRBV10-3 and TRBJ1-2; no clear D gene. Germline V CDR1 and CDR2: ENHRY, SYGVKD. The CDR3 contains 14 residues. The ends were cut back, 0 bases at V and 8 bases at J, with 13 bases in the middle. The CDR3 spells CAISESRGPLGYTF. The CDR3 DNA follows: TGTGCCATCAGTGAGTCGAGAGGGCCCCTAGGCTACACCTTC.

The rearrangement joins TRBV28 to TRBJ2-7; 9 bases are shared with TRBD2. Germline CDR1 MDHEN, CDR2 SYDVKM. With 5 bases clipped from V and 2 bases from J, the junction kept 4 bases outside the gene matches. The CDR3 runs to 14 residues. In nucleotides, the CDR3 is TGTGCCAGCAGTGAGCGGGGGGCACCCTACGAGCAGTACTTC. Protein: CASSERGAPYEQYF.

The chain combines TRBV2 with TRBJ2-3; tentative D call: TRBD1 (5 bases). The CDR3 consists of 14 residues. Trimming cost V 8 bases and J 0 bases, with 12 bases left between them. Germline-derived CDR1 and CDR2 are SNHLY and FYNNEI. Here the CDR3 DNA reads TGTGCCAGCTGCAGGGCAACTAGCACAGATACGCAGTATTTT. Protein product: CASCRATSTDTQYF.

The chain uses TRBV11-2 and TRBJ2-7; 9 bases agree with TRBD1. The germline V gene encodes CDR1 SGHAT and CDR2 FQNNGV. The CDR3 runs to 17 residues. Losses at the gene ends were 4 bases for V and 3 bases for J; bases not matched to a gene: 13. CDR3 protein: CASSYPPVGDRDYEQYF. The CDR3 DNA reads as TGTGCCAGCAGCTACCCGCCCGTTGGGGACAGGGACTACGAGCAGTACTTC.

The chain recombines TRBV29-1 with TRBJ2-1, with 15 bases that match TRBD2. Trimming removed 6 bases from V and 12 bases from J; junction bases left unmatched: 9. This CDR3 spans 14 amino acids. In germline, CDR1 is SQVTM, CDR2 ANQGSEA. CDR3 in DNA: TGCAGCGTCCAATGGGGGACTAGCGGGGGGTTGCAGTTCTTC. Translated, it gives CSVQWGTSGGLQFF.

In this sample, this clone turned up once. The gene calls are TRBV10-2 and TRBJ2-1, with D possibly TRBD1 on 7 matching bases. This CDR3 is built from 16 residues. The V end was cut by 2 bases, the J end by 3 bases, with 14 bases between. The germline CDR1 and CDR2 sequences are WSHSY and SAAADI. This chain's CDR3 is CASSEDREVIYNEQFF. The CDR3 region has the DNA TGCGCCAGCAGTGAGGACAGGGAGGTAATCTACAATGAGCAGTTCTTC.

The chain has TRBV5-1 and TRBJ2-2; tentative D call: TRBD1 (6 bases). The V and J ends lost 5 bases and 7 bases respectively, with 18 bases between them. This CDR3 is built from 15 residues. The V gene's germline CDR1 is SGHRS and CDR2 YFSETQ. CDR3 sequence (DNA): TGCGCCAGCAGTCAACCCGGGCAGGGGATCGGGGAGCTGTTTTTT. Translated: CASSQPGQGIGELFF.

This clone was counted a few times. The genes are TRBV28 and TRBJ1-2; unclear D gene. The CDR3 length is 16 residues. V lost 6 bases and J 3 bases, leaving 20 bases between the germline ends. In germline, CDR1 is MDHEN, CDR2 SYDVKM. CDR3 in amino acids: CASSSSAASADYGYTF. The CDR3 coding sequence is TGTGCCAGCAGCTCCTCCGCAGCCTCGGCGGACTATGGCTACACCTTC.

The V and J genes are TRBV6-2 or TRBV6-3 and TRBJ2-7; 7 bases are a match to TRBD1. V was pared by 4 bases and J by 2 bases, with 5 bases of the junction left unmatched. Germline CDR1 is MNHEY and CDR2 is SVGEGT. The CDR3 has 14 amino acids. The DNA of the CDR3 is TGTGCCAGCAGTTTCACGACAGGGCCCTACGAGCAGTACTTC. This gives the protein CASSFTTGPYEQYF.

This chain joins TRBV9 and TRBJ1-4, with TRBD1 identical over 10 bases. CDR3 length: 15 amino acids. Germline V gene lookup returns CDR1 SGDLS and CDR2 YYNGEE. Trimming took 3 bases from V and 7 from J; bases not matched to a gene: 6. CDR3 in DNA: TGTGCCAGCAGCGCTGGGACAGGGGAGGGTGAAAAACTGTTTTTT. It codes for CASSAGTGEGEKLFF.

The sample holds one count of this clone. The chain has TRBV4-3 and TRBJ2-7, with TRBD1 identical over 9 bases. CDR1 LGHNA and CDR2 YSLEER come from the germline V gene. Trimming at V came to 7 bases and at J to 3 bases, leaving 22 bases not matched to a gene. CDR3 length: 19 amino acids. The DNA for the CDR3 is TGCGCCAGCATCCCCGGGGGGTGGGACAGGGAAGAATTTCACTACGAGCAGTACTTC. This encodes CASIPGGWDREEFHYEQYF.

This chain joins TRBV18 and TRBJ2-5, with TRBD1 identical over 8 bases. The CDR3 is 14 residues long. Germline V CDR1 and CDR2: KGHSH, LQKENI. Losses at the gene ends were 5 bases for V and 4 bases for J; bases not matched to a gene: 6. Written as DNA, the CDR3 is TGTGCCAGCTCAAACGACAGGGGTGGAGAGACCCAGTACTTC. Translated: CASSNDRGGETQYF.

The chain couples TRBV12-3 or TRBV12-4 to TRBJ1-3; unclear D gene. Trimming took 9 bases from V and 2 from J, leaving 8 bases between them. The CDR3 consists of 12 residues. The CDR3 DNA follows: TGTGCCAGTCGTTCCCCTGGAAACACCATATATTTT. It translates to CASRSPGNTIYF.

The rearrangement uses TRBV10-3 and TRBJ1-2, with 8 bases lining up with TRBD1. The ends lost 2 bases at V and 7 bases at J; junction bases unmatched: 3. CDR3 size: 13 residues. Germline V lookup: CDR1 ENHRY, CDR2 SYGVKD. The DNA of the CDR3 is TGTGCCATCAGTGAGAGTACAGGGGGTGGCTACACCTTC. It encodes CAISESTGGGYTF.